The 18 T cell receptor beta chains reported below all come from one sample, sequenced in a study of radiation and T cells in renal cell carcinoma. Generated by immunoSEQ multiplex PCR, the TCRdb table keeps only in-frame clones and is missing some. The repertoire holds approximately 51,000 clones, with about 83% as singletons. Time point in this sample: baseline pretreatment blood. Treatment here: 15 Gy SBRT to primary tumor, nephrectomy 4 weeks later. This sample comprised blood, obtained from a patient whose treatment included radiotherapy and nephrectomy. The receptors derive from a woman between 65 and 79 years old with renal cell carcinoma.

This clone has a handful of counts. The chain couples TRBV6-5 to TRBJ1-2; TRBD1 is a possible D gene (6 bases). CDR1 MNHEY and CDR2 SVGAGI come from the germline V gene. The CDR3 sequence is 11 residues long. V shed 4 bases and J shed 10 bases, with 10 bases lying between them. CDR3 sequence: CASSFEGDYTF. The CDR3 DNA sequence: TGTGCCAGCAGTTTCGAGGGGGACTACACCTTC.

The chain joins TRBV6-1 to TRBJ2-6; no definite D call. The CDR3 runs 13 residues. V was pared by 6 bases and J by 0 bases, with 3 bases between. CDR1 and CDR2 from the germline V gene are MNHNS and SASEGT. The CDR3 region has the DNA TGTGCCAGCAGGGCCTCTGGGGCCAACGTCCTGACTTTC. As protein: CASRASGANVLTF.

The CDR3 DNA is TGTGCCAGCAGTGCCGGGACTAGTGGGAATGAGCAGTTCTTC. As protein: CASSAGTSGNEQFF. V is TRBV2 and J is TRBJ2-1, with 8 bases identical to TRBD2. The length of the CDR3 is 14 residues. Germline V gene sequence: CDR1 SNHLY, CDR2 FYNNEI. Unmatched junction bases numbered 6, after V lost 4 bases and J lost 7 bases.

J is TRBJ1-2 and V is TRBV9; D may be TRBD1 (5 bases). The CDR3 is 15 residues long. In germline, CDR1 is SGDLS, CDR2 YYNGEE. V lost 4 bases and J 7 bases, leaving 20 bases between the germline ends. The CDR3, as DNA: TGTGCCAGCAGCTTCAGAGAGGGGCAGGGAGGTGGCTACACCTTC. It codes for CASSFREGQGGGYTF. Using reference TRBV9 and TRBJ1-2 for the parts outside the CDR3, the full variable domain is DSGVTQTPKHLITATGQRVTLRCSPRSGDLSVYWYQQSLDQGLQFLIQYYNGEERAKGNILERFSAQQFPDLHSELNLSSLELGDSALYFCASSFREGQGGGYTFGSGTRLTVV.

The count of this clone is one. The chain couples TRBV14 to TRBJ2-1; D is uncertain. V was clipped by 1 base and J by 9 bases, with 4 bases between them. The CDR3 runs to 11 residues. CDR1 and CDR2 (germline): SGHDN, FVKESK. CDR3 bases: TGTGCCAGCAGCCAAGTCTTTGAGCAGTTCTTC. Translated: CASSQVFEQFF.

J is TRBJ2-3 and V is TRBV6-5; D is undetermined. Germline V CDR1 and CDR2: MNHEY, SVGAGI. The CDR3 extends over 15 amino acids. V was cut by 2 bases and J by 1 base, with 10 bases left in between. The CDR3 here is CASSYTDPRTDTQYF. The CDR3 nucleotides read TGTGCCAGCAGTTACACCGACCCTCGCACAGATACGCAGTATTTT.

The V call is TRBV5-1, the J call TRBJ1-1, with unresolved D. Deletions cut 4 bases from V and 1 base from J, with 8 bases between. In germline, CDR1 is SGHRS, CDR2 YFSETQ. The CDR3 is 13 amino acids. CDR3 nucleotides: TGCGCCAGCAGCCTTACGCAGAACACTGAAGCTTTCTTT. Protein: CASSLTQNTEAFF.

The chain couples TRBV28 to TRBJ1-2, with 7 nucleotides matching TRBD1. The length of the CDR3 is 15 residues. CDR1 is MDHEN and CDR2 is SYDVKM in the germline V gene. V lost 3 bases to trimming and J lost 0 bases; unmatched junction nucleotides: 4. In DNA, the CDR3 is TGTGCCAGCAGTTTGACCGGGACAGCTAACTATGGCTACACCTTC. Its protein is CASSLTGTANYGYTF.

The chain has TRBV5-1 and TRBJ1-5, with 12 bases fitting TRBD1. The V and J ends lost 4 bases and 1 base, in that order; junction bases with no gene match: 6. The CDR3 is 17 residues long. Per germline, CDR1 SGHRS and CDR2 YFSETQ. CDR3 sequence: CASSPTGTGGSNQPQHF. In nucleotides, the CDR3 is TGCGCCAGCAGCCCAACCGGGACAGGGGGCAGCAATCAGCCCCAGCATTTT.

This rearrangement joins TRBV10-3 to TRBJ2-5; 7 nucleotides agree with TRBD1. This CDR3 spans 13 amino acids. V was pared by 2 bases and J by 5 bases, with 2 bases of the junction left unmatched. Germline CDR1 and CDR2: ENHRY and SYGVKD. The CDR3 is CAISEDRDETQYF. In DNA, the CDR3 is TGTGCCATCAGTGAGGACAGGGATGAGACCCAGTACTTC.

J is TRBJ2-1 and V is TRBV2, with D perhaps given as TRBD1 or TRBD2 (6 bases each). Between the trimmed V and J ends, which lost 6 bases and 10 bases, there was a span of 13 bases. This CDR3 spans 12 amino acids. Germline values: CDR1 SNHLY, CDR2 FYNNEI. CDR3 in DNA: TGTGCCAGCAGCTCTGAGGGGGGCGAGCAGTTCTTC. Translating gives CASSSEGGEQFF.

The rearrangement joins TRBV11-2 to TRBJ1-2; maybe TRBD1 (6 bases). V was clipped by 0 bases and J by 2 bases, with 10 bases between them. The CDR3 has 15 residues. CDR1 and CDR2 (germline): SGHAT, FQNNGV. In DNA, the CDR3 is TGTGCCAGCAGCTTAGACGGACAGTACAACTATGGCTACACCTTC. It translates to CASSLDGQYNYGYTF.

The V gene is TRBV2, the J gene TRBJ1-5; D uncertain. The germline gives CDR1 SNHLY, CDR2 FYNNEI. V lost 5 bases and J 0 bases, leaving 11 bases between the germline ends. The CDR3 contains 15 residues. Written as DNA, the CDR3 is TGTGCCAGCAGTAAGGACGGGAATAGCAATCAGCCCCAGCATTTT. It translates to CASSKDGNSNQPQHF.

The genes are TRBV25-1 and TRBJ1-2; no definite D call. Trimming shortened V by 8 bases and J by 0 bases, and 7 bases separated the two germline ends. This CDR3 region has 12 residues. Germline V gene lookup returns CDR1 MGHDK and CDR2 SYGVNS. In DNA form, the CDR3 reads TGTGCCAGCGGCGAGTCTAACTATGGCTACACCTTC. It is translated as CASGESNYGYTF.

The chain is built from TRBV30 and TRBJ2-2; D remains ambiguous. The germline V and J ends were trimmed by 0 bases and 3 bases, with 5 bases remaining between them. The V gene's germline CDR1 is GTSNPN and CDR2 SVGIG (reference sequence). The CDR3 has 13 residues. The DNA of the CDR3 is TGTGCCTGGAGTGTTGACTACACCGGGGAGCTGTTTTTT. Translated: CAWSVDYTGELFF.

The rearrangement joins TRBV6-1 to TRBJ1-4; D unresolved. CDR3 size: 13 residues. Trimming removed 8 bases at V and 0 bases at J, with 7 bases between. Per the germline V gene, CDR1 is MNHNS and CDR2 is SASEGT. The CDR3 region is CASGSATNEKLFF. The CDR3 region has the DNA TGTGCCAGCGGGAGTGCAACTAATGAAAAACTGTTTTTT.

V is TRBV18 and J is TRBJ1-1; D remains ambiguous. The CDR3 length is 15 residues. CDR1 KGHSH and CDR2 LQKENI come from the germline V gene. Trimming stripped 3 bases from V and 3 bases from J, with 14 bases between. In DNA form, the CDR3 reads TGTGCCAGCTCACCGGGAGCGGGGTTAGACACTGAAGCTTTCTTT. This gives the protein CASSPGAGLDTEAFF.

The gene calls are TRBV5-1 and TRBJ1-5, with TRBD1 matching 7 bases. Germline V gene lookup returns CDR1 SGHRS and CDR2 YFSETQ. The junction had 3 bases not matched to a gene; V was cut back by 0 bases and J by 3 bases. The CDR3 runs 15 residues. The DNA for the CDR3 is TGCGCCAGCAGCTTGGGGGACAGCCTCAATCAGCCCCAGCATTTT. It specifies CASSLGDSLNQPQHF.